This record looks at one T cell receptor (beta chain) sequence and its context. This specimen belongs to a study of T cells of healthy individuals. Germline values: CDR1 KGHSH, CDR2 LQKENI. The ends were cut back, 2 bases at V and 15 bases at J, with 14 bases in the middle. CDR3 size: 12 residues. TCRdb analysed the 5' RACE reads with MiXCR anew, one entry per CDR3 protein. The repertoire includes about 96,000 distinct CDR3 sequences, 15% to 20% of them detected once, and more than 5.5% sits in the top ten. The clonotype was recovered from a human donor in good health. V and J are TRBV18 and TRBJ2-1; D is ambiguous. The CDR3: CASSPIGRRPFF. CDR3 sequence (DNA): TGTGCCAGCTCACCAATCGGACGTCGGCCGTTCTTC.